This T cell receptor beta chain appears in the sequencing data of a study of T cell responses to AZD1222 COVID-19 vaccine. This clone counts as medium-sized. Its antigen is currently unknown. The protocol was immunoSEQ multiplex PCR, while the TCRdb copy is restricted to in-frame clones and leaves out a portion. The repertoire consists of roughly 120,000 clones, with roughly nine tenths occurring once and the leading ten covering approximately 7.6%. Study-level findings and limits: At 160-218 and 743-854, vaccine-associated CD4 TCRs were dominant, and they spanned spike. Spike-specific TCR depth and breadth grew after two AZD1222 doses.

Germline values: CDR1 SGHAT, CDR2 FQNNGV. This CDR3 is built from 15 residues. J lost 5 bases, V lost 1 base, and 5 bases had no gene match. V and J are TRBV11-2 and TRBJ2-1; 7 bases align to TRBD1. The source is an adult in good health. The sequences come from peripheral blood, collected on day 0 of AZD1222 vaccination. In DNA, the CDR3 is TGTGCCAGCAGCTTAGTTGGGACAGAACACAATGAGCAGTTCTTC. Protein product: CASSLVGTEHNEQFF.